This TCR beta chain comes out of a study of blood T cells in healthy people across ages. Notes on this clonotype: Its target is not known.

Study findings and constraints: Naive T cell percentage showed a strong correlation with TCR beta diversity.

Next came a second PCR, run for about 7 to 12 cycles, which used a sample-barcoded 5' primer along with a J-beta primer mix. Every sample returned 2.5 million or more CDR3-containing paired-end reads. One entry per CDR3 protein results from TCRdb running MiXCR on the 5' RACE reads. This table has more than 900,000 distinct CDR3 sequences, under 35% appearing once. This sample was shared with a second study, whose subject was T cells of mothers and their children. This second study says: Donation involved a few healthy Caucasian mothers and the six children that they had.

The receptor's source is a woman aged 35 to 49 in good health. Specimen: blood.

CDR3 in DNA: TGTGCCAGCAGCCCCAGGGCCCGATACATCGGGACCTACGAGCAGTACTTC. This gives the protein CASSPRARYIGTYEQYF. The rearrangement joins TRBV7-8 to TRBJ2-7; the D call may be TRBD1 or TRBD2 (5 bases each). The CDR3 consists of 17 residues. Germline V CDR1 and CDR2: SGHVS, FQNEAQ. Trimming cost V 5 bases and J 2 bases, with 22 bases left between them.